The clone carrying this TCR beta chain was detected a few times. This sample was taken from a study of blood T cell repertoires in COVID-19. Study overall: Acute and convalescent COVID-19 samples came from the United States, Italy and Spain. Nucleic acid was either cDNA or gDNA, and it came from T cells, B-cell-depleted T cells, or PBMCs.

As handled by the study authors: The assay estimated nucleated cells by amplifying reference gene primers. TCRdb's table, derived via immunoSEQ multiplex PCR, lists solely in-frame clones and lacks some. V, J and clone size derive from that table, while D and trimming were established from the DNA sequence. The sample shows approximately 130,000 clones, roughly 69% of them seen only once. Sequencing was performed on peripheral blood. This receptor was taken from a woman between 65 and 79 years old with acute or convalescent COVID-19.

The chain's CDR3 is CASSPRPQRQGGTYEQYF. In DNA, the CDR3 is TGTGCCAGCAGCCCTCGACCTCAGAGACAGGGGGGAACCTACGAGCAGTACTTC. The chain links TRBV5-5 to TRBJ2-7, with 9 nucleotides matching TRBD1. Unmatched junction bases numbered 16, after V lost 4 bases and J lost 2 bases. CDR3 length equals 18 residues. Germline assignment: CDR1 SGHKS and CDR2 YYEKEE (reference sequence). Full variable domain (remainder filled in from reference TRBV5-5 and TRBJ2-7): DAGVTQSPTHLIKTRGQQVTLRCSPISGHKSVSWYQQVLGQGPQFIFQYYEKEERGRGNFPDRFSARQFPNYSSELNVNALLLGDSALYLCASSPRPQRQGGTYEQYFGPGTRLTVT.